The rows below give T cell receptor beta chains drawn from one sample of a study of sequential checkpoint blockade in melanoma. Generated by immunoSEQ multiplex PCR, the TCRdb table keeps only in-frame clones and is missing some. The data show some 21,000 clones, approximately 82% seen once. This specimen consisted of CD8+ T cells sorted from blood (inferred from file names), obtained from a patient given nivolumab and ipilimumab in sequence. The receptors were gathered from a human donor with melanoma. Each CDR3 is given with its conserved first and last residue. The D gene is left open where the match is weak. Rows give clone size only sometimes, using once, few, many, or a class for an expanded clone.

clone size | J gene | V gene | CDR3 length | D gene | CDR3 protein | CDR3 DNA
. | TRBJ2-6 | TRBV7-9 | 19 | TRBD1 | CASSQDRSPLVIGANVLTF | TGTGCCAGCAGCCAGGACAGGTCCCCCTTGGTTATAGGGGCCAACGTCCTGACTTTC
. | TRBJ2-1 | TRBV6-5 | 15 | TRBD1 | CASWETGTGWNEQFF | TGTGCCAGCTGGGAAACCGGGACAGGGTGGAATGAGCAGTTCTTC
. | TRBJ1-2 | TRBV7-2 | 15 | . | CASSLGYAANYGYTF | TGTGCCAGCAGCTTAGGTTACGCGGCTAACTATGGCTACACCTTC
. | TRBJ1-2 | TRBV7-9 | 13 | . | CASSPQGTYGYTF | TGTGCCAGCAGCCCTCAGGGGACCTATGGCTACACCTTC
. | TRBJ1-3 | TRBV5-6 | 16 | TRBD1 | CASSATGTGSGNTIYF | TGTGCCAGCAGCGCAACCGGGACAGGGTCTGGAAACACCATATATTTT
. | TRBJ2-7 | TRBV11-2 | 16 | TRBD2 | CASSLGPGLAGGEQYF | TGTGCCAGCAGTTTGGGTCCGGGACTAGCGGGAGGCGAGCAGTACTTC
. | TRBJ1-5 | TRBV19 | 16 | . | CASSIYSLRGDQPQHF | TGTGCCAGTAGTATTTACTCTCTGCGGGGTGATCAGCCCCAGCATTTT
. | TRBJ2-7 | TRBV5-1 | 16 | TRBD2 | CASSLGTSGGSYEQYF | TGCGCCAGCAGCTTGGGGACATCGGGGGGCTCCTACGAGCAGTACTTC
. | TRBJ2-3 | TRBV5-8 | 15 | TRBD1 | CASILRGPSTDTQYF | TGTGCCAGCATTCTAAGGGGGCCGAGCACAGATACGCAGTATTTT
. | TRBJ1-1 | TRBV5-1 | 16 | . | CASSLEGQGRNTEAFF | TGCGCCAGCAGCTTGGAGGGGCAGGGGCGGAACACTGAAGCTTTCTTT
. | TRBJ2-7 | TRBV6-6 | 13 | . | CASCRDISYEQYF | TGTGCCAGCTGCCGGGACATCTCCTACGAGCAGTACTTC
. | TRBJ2-5 | TRBV7-7 | 15 | TRBD1 | CASSLGAQGAETQYF | TGTGCTAGCAGCTTAGGGGCACAGGGGGCAGAGACCCAGTACTTC
. | TRBJ2-2 | TRBV7-8 | 14 | . | CASRGAANTGELFF | TGTGCCAGCAGGGGGGCAGCCAACACCGGGGAGCTGTTTTTT
. | TRBJ1-1 | TRBV19 | 14 | . | CASSPGLLNTEAFF | TGTGCCAGTAGCCCAGGGCTCCTGAACACTGAAGCTTTCTTT
few | TRBJ1-2 | TRBV7-2 | 15 | . | CASSWGLSQGNGYTF | TGTGCCAGCAGCTGGGGCTTATCACAGGGAAATGGCTACACCTTC
once | TRBJ1-4 | TRBV5-1 | 17 | TRBD1 | CASSLEGAKVTNEKLFF | TGCGCCAGCAGCTTGGAGGGGGCGAAGGTAACTAATGAAAAACTGTTTTTT
. | TRBJ1-3 | TRBV4-2 | 14 | . | CASSQESKFGTIYF | TGTGCCAGCAGCCAAGAATCAAAATTCGGCACCATATATTTT